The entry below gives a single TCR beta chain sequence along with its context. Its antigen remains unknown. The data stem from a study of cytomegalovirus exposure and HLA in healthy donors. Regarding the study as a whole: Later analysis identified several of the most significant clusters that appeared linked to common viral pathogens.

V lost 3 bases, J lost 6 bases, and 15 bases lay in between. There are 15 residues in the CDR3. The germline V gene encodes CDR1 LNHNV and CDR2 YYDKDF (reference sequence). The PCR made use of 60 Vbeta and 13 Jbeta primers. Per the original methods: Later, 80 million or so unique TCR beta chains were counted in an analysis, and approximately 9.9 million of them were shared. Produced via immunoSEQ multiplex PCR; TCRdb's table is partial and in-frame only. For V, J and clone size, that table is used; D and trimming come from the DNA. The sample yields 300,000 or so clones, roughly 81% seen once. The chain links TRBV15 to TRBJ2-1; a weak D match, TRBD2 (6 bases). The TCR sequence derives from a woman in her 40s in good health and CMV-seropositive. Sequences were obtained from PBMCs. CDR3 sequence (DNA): TGTGCCACCAGCAGCGATGGGACTCCCCCCAATGAGCAGTTCTTC. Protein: CATSSDGTPPNEQFF.